Presented here are 24 T cell receptor beta chains from one specimen sequenced in a study of T cell changes during pregnancy in multiple sclerosis. Method: immunoSEQ multiplex PCR; TCRdb's copy keeps in-frame clones and lacks some. The repertoire holds about 73,000 clones, with under 90% as singletons. The sequences come from peripheral blood, collected after pregnancy. All receptors derive from a female donor in good health, enrolled as a control in a pregnancy study.

The J gene is TRBJ2-7, the V gene TRBV21-1; TRBD2, the table's D call, lacks a check against the DNA. TRBV21-1 constitutes a pseudogene. The CDR3 is made up of 15 amino acids. CDR3 protein: CASSSPGGPNYEQYF. The CDR3 DNA is TGTGCCAGCAGCAGCCCGGGGGGGCCAAACTACGAGCAGTACTTC.

The rearrangement links TRBV11-3 to TRBJ2-2; tentatively, D is TRBD2 (5 bases). The CDR3 is made up of 14 amino acids. V lost 2 bases and J lost 5, with 9 bases in between. The germline gives CDR1 SGHNT, CDR2 YENEEA. Written as DNA, the CDR3 is TGTGCCAGCAGCTTATTCGGGGAGACCGGGGAGCTGTTTTTT. Amino acid sequence: CASSLFGETGELFF.

The J gene is TRBJ1-5, the V gene TRBV19, with D hard to call. Trimming took 5 bases from V and 7 from J, leaving 12 bases between them. Germline-derived CDR1 and CDR2 are LNHDA and SQIVND (reference sequence). The CDR3 totals 13 residues. CDR3 DNA sequence: TGTGCCAGTAGTGAGGGTCCCCGACAGCCCCAGCATTTT. Translation: CASSEGPRQPQHF.

This chain uses TRBV6-6 with TRBJ2-1, with TRBD2 identical over 7 bases. V shed 6 bases and J 13 bases; nucleotides not matched to a gene: 12. The CDR3 length is 13 residues. The germline gives CDR1 MNHNY, CDR2 SVGAGI (reference sequence). The CDR3 protein is CASSSTSVNPQFF. CDR3 coding DNA: TGTGCCAGCAGCTCCACTAGCGTCAACCCCCAGTTCTTC.

The chain links TRBV5-1 to TRBJ2-5, with TRBD2 matching over 8 bases. Germline V CDR1 and CDR2: SGHRS, YFSETQ. The V gene end was trimmed by 0 bases and the J gene end by 4 bases; junction bases not matched to a gene: 2. The CDR3 sequence is 14 residues long. CDR3 amino acids: CASSLERGRETQYF. In DNA, the CDR3 is TGCGCCAGCAGCTTGGAGCGGGGGAGAGAGACCCAGTACTTC.

This clone was counted once. The chain has TRBV6-5 and TRBJ2-3; D perhaps matches TRBD2 (5 bases). The CDR3 length is 14 residues. CDR1 is MNHEY, CDR2 SVGAGI, per germline. V lost 7 bases and J 2 bases, leaving 13 bases between the germline ends. The CDR3 DNA is TGTGCCAGCACCTCGCCGGGATCCACAGATACGCAGTATTTT. Amino acid sequence: CASTSPGSTDTQYF.

V and J are TRBV18 and TRBJ1-1, with 7 bases identical to TRBD1. V lost 3 bases to trimming and J lost 0 bases; unmatched junction nucleotides: 7. The CDR3 consists of 16 residues. Germline V gives CDR1 KGHSH, CDR2 LQKENI. CDR3 sequence reads: CASSPAGQPLNTEAFF. CDR3 coding DNA: TGTGCCAGCTCACCGGCGGGACAGCCCTTGAACACTGAAGCTTTCTTT.

The V gene is TRBV15, the J gene TRBJ2-2, with D uncertain. Germline V CDR1 and CDR2: LNHNV, YYDKDF (reference sequence). Trimming pared 1 base from V and 2 bases from J, leaving 8 bases between. CDR3 size: 15 residues. For the CDR3, the DNA is TGTGCCACCAGCAGAGGTCCAGTCAACACCGGGGAGCTGTTTTTT. Translating it yields CATSRGPVNTGELFF.

The chain combines TRBV30 with TRBJ1-2; 7 bases agree with TRBD1. Germline CDR1 is GTSNPN and CDR2 is SVGIG (reference sequence). Trimming removed 4 bases from V and 8 bases from J; junction bases left unmatched: 13. CDR3 length equals 14 residues. As DNA, the CDR3 is TGTGCCTGGACCAACGGCCTAGGGGGCTACGGCTACACCTTC. Residues: CAWTNGLGGYGYTF.

The chain employs TRBV30 and TRBJ2-2; tentative D call: TRBD1 (6 bases). V lost 4 bases, J lost 1 base, and 7 bases lay in between. CDR1 is GTSNPN and CDR2 is SVGIG in the germline V gene (reference sequence). This CDR3 contains 13 residues. DNA of the CDR3: TGTGCCTGGAAGGGACAGAACACCGGGGAGCTGTTTTTT. It codes for CAWKGQNTGELFF.

This clone was recorded only once. The chain combines TRBV10-3 with TRBJ1-5; D remains unclear. The CDR3 length is 14 residues. Germline V gene data show CDR1 as ENHRY and CDR2 as SYGVKD. V lost 0 bases and J lost 6, with 9 bases in between. CDR3 region: CAISESSRGQPQHF. Written as DNA, the CDR3 is TGTGCCATCAGTGAGTCCTCGCGGGGTCAGCCCCAGCATTTT.

This clone was found once. The rearrangement uses TRBV5-1 and TRBJ2-7, with D hard to call. Germline V CDR1 and CDR2: SGHRS, YFSETQ. V lost 1 base and J 0 bases, leaving 17 bases between the germline ends. The CDR3 has 17 residues. DNA for the CDR3: TGCGCCAGCAGCTTGCGTGGCGGCCAAACGAGCTCCTACGAGCAGTACTTC. Translation gives CASSLRGGQTSSYEQYF.

The sample holds one count of this clone. DNA of the CDR3: TGTGCCAGCAGCGCCGAGGGGGTCTCCTACAATGAGCAGTTCTTC. It encodes CASSAEGVSYNEQFF. The V gene is TRBV9, the J gene TRBJ2-1, with D possibly being TRBD1 (6 bases). Germline loops: CDR1 SGDLS, CDR2 YYNGEE. The CDR3 consists of 15 residues. V lost 3 bases, J lost 0 bases, and 10 bases lay in between.

The rearrangement uses TRBV11-2 and TRBJ2-5; TRBD2 might be the D (6 bases). This CDR3 comprises 13 residues. V gave up 6 bases and J gave up 5 bases, with 13 bases separating them. CDR1 SGHAT and CDR2 FQNNGV come from the germline V gene. CDR3 sequence reads: CASSSNRGETQYF. CDR3 coding DNA: TGTGCCAGCAGTTCTAATCGGGGGGAGACCCAGTACTTC.

A word on this clone: Other DNA sequences in the sample encode the same CDR3. The V gene is TRBV9, the J gene TRBJ2-5, with 7 bases lining up with TRBD1. Trimming took 0 bases from V and 3 from J; bases not matched to a gene: 2. CDR1 and CDR2 from the germline V gene are SGDLS and YYNGEE. This CDR3 is built from 14 residues. This chain's CDR3 is CASSVGQGKETQYF. The CDR3 coding sequence is TGTGCCAGCAGCGTAGGACAGGGAAAAGAGACCCAGTACTTC.

The chain combines TRBV30 with TRBJ1-5; TRBD1 aligns across 8 bases. After removal of 1 base from V and 0 bases from J, the junction contained 8 bases not matched to a gene. CDR1 GTSNPN and CDR2 SVGIG come from the germline V gene (reference sequence). This CDR3 is 17 amino acids long. DNA of the CDR3: TGTGCCTGGAGTGCCGGGACAGGACGAAATAGCAATCAGCCCCAGCATTTT. Its translation is CAWSAGTGRNSNQPQHF.

This clone has a single count. This chain links TRBV4-3 with TRBJ1-3; D gene uncertain. CDR1 is LGHNA, CDR2 YSLEER, per germline. V was cut by 0 bases and J by 0 bases, with 6 bases left in between. This CDR3 region has 15 residues. CDR3 DNA: TGCGCCAGCAGCCAAGACAGGTTCTCTGGAAACACCATATATTTT. It yields the protein CASSQDRFSGNTIYF.

V gene TRBV10-3 combines with J gene TRBJ1-1; the D is unclear. The V end was cut by 7 bases, the J end by 4 bases, with 16 bases between. The CDR3 loop spans 14 amino acids. Germline loops: CDR1 ENHRY, CDR2 SYGVKD. The CDR3 DNA sequence: TGTGCCATCAATGGAGGACTTTTGGGCACTGAAGCTTTCTTT. This codes for CAINGGLLGTEAFF.

CDR3 sequence: CASSEGGTPRGAFF. In nucleotides, the CDR3 is TGCGCCAGCAGTGAGGGGGGGACCCCGAGAGGAGCTTTCTTT. This chain links TRBV5-1 with TRBJ1-1, with a weak D call TRBD1 (6 bases). The V and J ends lost 5 bases and 10 bases respectively, with 21 bases between them. CDR3 length: 14 residues. Germline CDR1 and CDR2: SGHRS and YFSETQ.

The chain employs TRBV6-5 and TRBJ1-4; a weak D match, TRBD1 (6 bases). The J call may be in error: the DNA end matches TRBJ2-2 better. The CDR3 is made up of 13 amino acids. Germline CDR1 is MNHEY and CDR2 is SVGAGI. The CDR3 nucleotides read TGTGCCAGCAGCCGTGGACAGCAATCGGAGCTGTTTTTT. This translates into CASSRGQQSELFF.

This clone was found once. The gene calls are TRBV11-3 and TRBJ2-1, with 8 bases matching TRBD1. The CDR3 contains 15 residues. Germline CDR1 and CDR2: SGHNT and YENEEA. The J segment lost 8 bases and the V segment lost 0 bases, leaving 6 bases of the junction unmatched. The CDR3 DNA is TGTGCCAGCAGCTTAGATGGGACAGGCATCGATGAGCAGTTCTTC. It specifies CASSLDGTGIDEQFF. Full variable domain (outside the CDR3, taken from reference TRBV11-3 and TRBJ2-1): EAGVVQSPRYKIIEKKQPVAFWCNPISGHNTLYWYLQNLGQGPELLIRYENEEAVDDSQLPKDRFSAERLKGVDSTLKIQPAELGDSAVYLCASSLDGTGIDEQFFGPGTRLTVL.

This clone was recorded a few times. The V gene is TRBV9, the J gene TRBJ2-1; D possibly corresponds to TRBD2 (6 bases). The CDR3 extends over 15 amino acids. Germline V CDR1 and CDR2: SGDLS, YYNGEE. V lost 0 bases and J lost 6, with 13 bases in between. CDR3 sequence (DNA): TGTGCCAGCAGCGTAGACGAACTAGCAGGCAATGAGCAGTTCTTC. Protein: CASSVDELAGNEQFF.

Only a few counts were recorded for this clone. The rearrangement joins TRBV5-1 to TRBJ1-4; D is unresolved. The CDR3 spans 16 residues. CDR1 is SGHRS and CDR2 is YFSETQ in the germline V gene. Trimming pared 3 bases from V and 3 bases from J, leaving 15 bases between. CDR3 nucleotide sequence: TGCGCCAGCAGCTCGCCTAAGGACTCAGCTAATGAAAAACTGTTTTTT. This encodes CASSSPKDSANEKLFF.

The rearrangement joins TRBV7-9 to TRBJ2-7; weak D call: TRBD1 (6 bases). The CDR3 is 14 amino acids. Trimming pared 4 bases from V and 7 bases from J, leaving 17 bases between. Germline lookup yields CDR1 SEHNR and CDR2 FQNEAQ (reference sequence). The CDR3 bases are TGTGCCAGCAGCTATCCAATCCAGGGGTGGGAGCAGTACTTC. Amino acids: CASSYPIQGWEQYF.